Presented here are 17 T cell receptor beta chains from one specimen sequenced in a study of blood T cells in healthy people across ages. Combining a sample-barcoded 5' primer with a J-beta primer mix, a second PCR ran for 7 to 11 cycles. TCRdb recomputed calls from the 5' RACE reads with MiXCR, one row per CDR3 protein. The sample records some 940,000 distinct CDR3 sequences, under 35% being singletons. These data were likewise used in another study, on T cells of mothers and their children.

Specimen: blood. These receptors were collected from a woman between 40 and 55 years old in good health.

The CDR3 spells CASRSKASIMNTEAFF. Written as DNA, the CDR3 is TGCGCCAGCAGATCTAAGGCCTCGATAATGAACACTGAAGCTTTCTTT. The chain combines TRBV5-1 with TRBJ1-1, with D uncertain. This CDR3 comprises 16 residues. Germline V gene data show CDR1 as SGHRS and CDR2 as YFSETQ. V lost 5 bases and J 0 bases, leaving 17 bases between the germline ends.

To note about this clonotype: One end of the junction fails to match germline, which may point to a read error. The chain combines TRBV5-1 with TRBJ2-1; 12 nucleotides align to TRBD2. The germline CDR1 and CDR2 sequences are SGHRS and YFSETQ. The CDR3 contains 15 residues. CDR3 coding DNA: TGCGCCAGCAGCCAATGGACTAGCGGGGACAATGAGCGGTTCTTC. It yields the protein CASSQWTSGDNERFF.

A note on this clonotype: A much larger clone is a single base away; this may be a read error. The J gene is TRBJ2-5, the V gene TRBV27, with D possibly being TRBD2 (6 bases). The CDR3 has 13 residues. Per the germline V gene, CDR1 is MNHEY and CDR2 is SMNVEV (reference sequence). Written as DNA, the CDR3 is TGTGCCAGCGGTTTATGGGCAGGTCGGGAGCAGTACTTC. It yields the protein CASGLWAGREQYF.

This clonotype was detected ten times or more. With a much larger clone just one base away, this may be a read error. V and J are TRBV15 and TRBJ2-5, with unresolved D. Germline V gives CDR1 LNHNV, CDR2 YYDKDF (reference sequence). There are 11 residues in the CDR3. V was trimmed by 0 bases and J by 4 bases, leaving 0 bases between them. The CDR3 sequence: CATSREETQYF. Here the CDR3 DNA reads TGTGCCACCAGCAGAGAAGAGACCCAGTACTTC.

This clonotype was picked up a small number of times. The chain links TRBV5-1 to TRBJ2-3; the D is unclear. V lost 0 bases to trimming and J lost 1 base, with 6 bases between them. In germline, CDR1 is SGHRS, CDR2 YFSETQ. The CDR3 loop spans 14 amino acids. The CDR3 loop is CASSLAERTDTQYF. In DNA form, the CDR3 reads TGCGCCAGCAGCTTGGCGGAACGCACAGATACGCAGTATTTT.

The DNA for the CDR3 is TGTGCCAGCAGCCAAGGTAGGCTGAGAGACTATGGCTACACCTTC. Translation gives CASSQGRLRDYGYTF. This chain uses TRBV3-1 with TRBJ1-2; D unclear. This CDR3 has 15 residues. Germline CDR1 reads LGHDT; CDR2 reads YNNKEL (reference sequence). Trimming shortened V by 1 base and J by 3 bases, and 12 bases separated the two germline ends.

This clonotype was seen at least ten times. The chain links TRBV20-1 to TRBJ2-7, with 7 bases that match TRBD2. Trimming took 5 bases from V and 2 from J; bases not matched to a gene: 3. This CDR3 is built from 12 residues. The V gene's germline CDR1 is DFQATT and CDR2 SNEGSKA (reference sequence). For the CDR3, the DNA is TGCAGTGCTCCTAGCGGTGCCTACGAGCAGTACTTC. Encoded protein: CSAPSGAYEQYF.

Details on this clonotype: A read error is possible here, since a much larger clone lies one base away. CDR3 sequence reads: CASSLDIANAQYF. CDR3 nucleotides: TGTGCCAGCAGTTTAGATATAGCGAATGCGCAGTATTTT. The V call is TRBV12-3 or TRBV12-4, the J call TRBJ2-3, with D maybe TRBD2 (5 bases). The CDR3 is made up of 13 amino acids. V lost 1 base and J lost 10, with 12 bases in between.

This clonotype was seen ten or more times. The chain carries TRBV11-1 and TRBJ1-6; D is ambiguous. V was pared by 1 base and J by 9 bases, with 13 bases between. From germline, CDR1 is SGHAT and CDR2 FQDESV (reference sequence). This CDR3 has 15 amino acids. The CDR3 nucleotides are TGTGCCAGCAGCTTAGACGGGAACCCGAGTTCACCCCTCCACTTT. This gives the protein CASSLDGNPSSPLHF.

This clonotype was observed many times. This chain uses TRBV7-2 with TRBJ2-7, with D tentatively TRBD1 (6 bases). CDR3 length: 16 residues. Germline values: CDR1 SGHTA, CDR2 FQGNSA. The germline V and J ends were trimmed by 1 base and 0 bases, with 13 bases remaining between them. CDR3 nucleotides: TGTGCCAGCAGCTTAGGGACAGCCGATATCTCCTACGAGCAGTACTTC. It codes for CASSLGTADISYEQYF.

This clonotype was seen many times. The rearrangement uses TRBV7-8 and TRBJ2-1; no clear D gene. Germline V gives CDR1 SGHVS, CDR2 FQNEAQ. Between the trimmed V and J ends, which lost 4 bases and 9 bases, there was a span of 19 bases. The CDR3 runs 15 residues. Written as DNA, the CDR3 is TGTGCCAGCAGCTCCGGGCCGGGCTCCCCGAGTGAGCAGTTCTTC. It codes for CASSSGPGSPSEQFF.

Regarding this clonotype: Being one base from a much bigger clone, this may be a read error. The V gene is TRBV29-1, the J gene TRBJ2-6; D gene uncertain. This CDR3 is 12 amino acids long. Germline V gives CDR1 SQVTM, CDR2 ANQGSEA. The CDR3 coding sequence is TGCAGCGCCGCGAGTTTGGCCAACGCCCTGACTTTC. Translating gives CSAASLANALTF.

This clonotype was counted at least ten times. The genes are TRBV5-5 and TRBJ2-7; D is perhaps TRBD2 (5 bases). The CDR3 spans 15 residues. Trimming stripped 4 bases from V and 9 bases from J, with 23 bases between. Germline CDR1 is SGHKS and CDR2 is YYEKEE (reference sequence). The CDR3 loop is CASSQPPTGSNGQYF. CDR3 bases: TGTGCCAGCAGCCAACCACCAACGGGAAGCAACGGGCAGTACTTC.

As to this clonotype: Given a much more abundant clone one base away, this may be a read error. The CDR3 DNA follows: TGTGCCACCAGCATAGCGCACCACAGTGAGCAGTACTTC. Translating it yields CATSIAHHSEQYF. This chain links TRBV15 with TRBJ2-4, with D possibly being TRBD2 (5 bases). The V end was cut by 4 bases, the J end by 13 bases, with 17 bases between. The CDR3 sequence is 13 residues long. Germline lookup yields CDR1 LNHNV and CDR2 YYDKDF (reference sequence).

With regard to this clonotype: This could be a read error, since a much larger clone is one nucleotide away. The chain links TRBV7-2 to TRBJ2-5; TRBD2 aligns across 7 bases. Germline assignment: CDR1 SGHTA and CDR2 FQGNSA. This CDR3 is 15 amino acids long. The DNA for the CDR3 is TGTGCCAGCAGCTTAGGGAGCGGGGCTCAAGAGGCCCAGTACTTC. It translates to CASSLGSGAQEAQYF.

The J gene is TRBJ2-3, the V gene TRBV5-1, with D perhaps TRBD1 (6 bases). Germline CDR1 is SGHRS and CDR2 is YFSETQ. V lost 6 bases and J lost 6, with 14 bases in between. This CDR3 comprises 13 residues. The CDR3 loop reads CASNLGGADTQYF. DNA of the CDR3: TGCGCCAGCAACCTAGGGGGAGCTGATACGCAGTATTTT.

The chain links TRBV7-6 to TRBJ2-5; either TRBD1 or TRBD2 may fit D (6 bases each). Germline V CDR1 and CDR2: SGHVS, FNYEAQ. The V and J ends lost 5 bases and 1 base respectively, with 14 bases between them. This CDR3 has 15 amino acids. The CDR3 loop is CASSPDPGAQETQYF. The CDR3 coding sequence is TGTGCCAGCAGCCCAGATCCGGGGGCCCAAGAGACCCAGTACTTC.